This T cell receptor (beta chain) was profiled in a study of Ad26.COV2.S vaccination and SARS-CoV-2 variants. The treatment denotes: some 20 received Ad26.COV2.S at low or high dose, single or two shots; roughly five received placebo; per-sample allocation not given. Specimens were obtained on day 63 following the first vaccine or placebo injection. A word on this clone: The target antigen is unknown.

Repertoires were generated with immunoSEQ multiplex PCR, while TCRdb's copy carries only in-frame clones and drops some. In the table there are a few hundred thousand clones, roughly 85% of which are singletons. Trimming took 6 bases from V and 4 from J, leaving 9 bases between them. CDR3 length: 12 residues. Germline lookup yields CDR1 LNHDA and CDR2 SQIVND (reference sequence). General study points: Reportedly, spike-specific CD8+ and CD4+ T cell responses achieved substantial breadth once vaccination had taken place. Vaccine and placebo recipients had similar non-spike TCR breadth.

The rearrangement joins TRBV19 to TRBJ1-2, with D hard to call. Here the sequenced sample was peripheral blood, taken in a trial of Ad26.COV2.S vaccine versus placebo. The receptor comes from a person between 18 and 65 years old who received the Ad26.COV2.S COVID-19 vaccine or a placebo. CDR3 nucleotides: TGTGCCAGTAGCCCAGGCGCCTATGGCTACACCTTC. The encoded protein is CASSPGAYGYTF.